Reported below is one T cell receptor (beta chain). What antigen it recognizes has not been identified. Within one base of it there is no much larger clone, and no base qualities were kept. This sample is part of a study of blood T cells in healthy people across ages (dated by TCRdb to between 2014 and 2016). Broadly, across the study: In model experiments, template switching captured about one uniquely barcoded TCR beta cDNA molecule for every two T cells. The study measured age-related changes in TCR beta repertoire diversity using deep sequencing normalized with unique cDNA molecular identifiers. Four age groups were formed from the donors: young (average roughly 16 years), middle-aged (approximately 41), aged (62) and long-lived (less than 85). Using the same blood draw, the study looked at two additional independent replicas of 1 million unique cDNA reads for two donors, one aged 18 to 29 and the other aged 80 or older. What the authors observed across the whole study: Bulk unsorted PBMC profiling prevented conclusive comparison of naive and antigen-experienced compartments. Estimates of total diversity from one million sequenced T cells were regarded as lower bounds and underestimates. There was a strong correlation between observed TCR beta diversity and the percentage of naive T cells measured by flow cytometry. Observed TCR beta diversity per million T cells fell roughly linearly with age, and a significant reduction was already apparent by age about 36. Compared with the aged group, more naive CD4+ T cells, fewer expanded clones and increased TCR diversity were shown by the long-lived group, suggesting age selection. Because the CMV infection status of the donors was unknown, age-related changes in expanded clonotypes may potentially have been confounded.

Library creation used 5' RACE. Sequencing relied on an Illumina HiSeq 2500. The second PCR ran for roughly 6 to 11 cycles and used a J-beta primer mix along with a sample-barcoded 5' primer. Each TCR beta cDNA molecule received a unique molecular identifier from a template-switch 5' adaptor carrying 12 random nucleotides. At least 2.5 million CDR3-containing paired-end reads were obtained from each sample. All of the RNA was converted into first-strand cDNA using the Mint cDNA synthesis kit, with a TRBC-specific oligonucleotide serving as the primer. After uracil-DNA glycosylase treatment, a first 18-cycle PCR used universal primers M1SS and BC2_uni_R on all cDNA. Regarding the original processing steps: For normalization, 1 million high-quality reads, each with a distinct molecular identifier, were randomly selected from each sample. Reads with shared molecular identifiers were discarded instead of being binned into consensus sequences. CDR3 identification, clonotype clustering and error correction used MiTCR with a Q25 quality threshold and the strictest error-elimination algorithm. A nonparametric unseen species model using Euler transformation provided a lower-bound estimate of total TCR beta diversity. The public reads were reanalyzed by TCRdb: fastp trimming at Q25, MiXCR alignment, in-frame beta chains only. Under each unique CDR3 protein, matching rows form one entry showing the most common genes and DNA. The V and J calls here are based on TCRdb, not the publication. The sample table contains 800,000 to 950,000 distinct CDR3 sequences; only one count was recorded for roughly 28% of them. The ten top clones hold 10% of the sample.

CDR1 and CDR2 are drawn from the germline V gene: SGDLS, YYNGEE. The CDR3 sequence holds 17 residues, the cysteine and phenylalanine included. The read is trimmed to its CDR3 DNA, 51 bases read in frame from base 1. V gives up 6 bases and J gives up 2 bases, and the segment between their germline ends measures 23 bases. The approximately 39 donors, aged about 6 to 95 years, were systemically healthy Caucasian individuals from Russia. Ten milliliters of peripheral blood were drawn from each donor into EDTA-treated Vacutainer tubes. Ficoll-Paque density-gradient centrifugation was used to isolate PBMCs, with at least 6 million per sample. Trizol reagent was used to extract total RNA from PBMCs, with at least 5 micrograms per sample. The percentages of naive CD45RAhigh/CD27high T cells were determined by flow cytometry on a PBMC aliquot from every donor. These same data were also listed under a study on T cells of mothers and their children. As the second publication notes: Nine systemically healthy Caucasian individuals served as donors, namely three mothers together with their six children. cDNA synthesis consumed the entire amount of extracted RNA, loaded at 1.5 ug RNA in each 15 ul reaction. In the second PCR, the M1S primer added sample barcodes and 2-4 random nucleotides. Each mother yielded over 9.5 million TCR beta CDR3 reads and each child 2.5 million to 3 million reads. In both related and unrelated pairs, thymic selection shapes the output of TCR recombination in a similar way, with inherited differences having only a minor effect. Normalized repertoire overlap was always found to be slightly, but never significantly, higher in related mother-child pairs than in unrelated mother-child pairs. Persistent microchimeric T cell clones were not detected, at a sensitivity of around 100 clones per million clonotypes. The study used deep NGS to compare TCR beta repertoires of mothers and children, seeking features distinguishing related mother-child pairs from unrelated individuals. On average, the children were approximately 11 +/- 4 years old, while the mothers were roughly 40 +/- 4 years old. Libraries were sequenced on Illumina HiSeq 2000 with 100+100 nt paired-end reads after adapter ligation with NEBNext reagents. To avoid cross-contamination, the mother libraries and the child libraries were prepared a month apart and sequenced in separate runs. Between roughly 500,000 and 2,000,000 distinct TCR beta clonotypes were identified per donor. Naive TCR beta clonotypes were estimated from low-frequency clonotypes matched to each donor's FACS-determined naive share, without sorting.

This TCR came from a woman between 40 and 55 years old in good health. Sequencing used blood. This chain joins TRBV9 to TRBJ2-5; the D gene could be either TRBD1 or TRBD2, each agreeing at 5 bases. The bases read TGTGCCAGCACTAAAGGGCCTGGGACCACGAGTCAAGAGACCCAGTACTTC. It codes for CASTKGPGTTSQETQYF.